This paragraph reports one T cell receptor beta chain. This clone was detected only once. What this receptor recognizes is not known. No quality values exist for individual bases; no much larger clone is one base distant. TCRbeta CDR3 regions were amplified from genomic DNA by means of the immunoSEQ Assay, a bias-controlled multiplex PCR. In the source study's methods: Within the assay, amplification of reference gene primers was used to estimate how many nucleated cells each sample contained. To quantify the absolute abundance of each unique TCRbeta CDR3 rearrangement, sequence reads were collapsed and filtered. For each sample, productive Simpson clonality was calculated as the square root of Simpson's diversity index across productive rearrangements. TCRdb took over this immuneACCESS table, retaining in-frame rearrangements with V and J assigned. Such tables are incomplete; in checked studies, under half of the missing clones stem from an unresolved V gene, and the remainder is unexplained. The DNA gave D and trimming, while V, J and clone size come from that table. Across this sample there are 400,000 to 500,000 clones, with around 89% seen only once. Clones ranked in the top ten supply 1.5% to 2% of the sample.

The sample belongs to a study of blood T cell repertoires in COVID-19 (dated by TCRdb to 2018 to 2021). Background on the whole study: Samples covering the acute and convalescent phases of COVID-19 were provided by collaborators in the United States, Italy and Spain. The repertoires were released in a freely available public database intended as a resource for research on the immune response to SARS-CoV-2. Where available, HLA class I and class II types were obtained from metadata supplied by the sample provider rather than from assay-based typing. The sample metadata nearly always contained a de-identified subject ID, COVID-19 status, age in years and sex. The prospective study material was composed of cDNA or gDNA derived from T cells, B-cell-depleted T cells, or PBMCs. The dataset comprised deeply sampled blood TCRbeta repertoires from subjects exposed to, actively infected with, or recovered from COVID-19. The samples were drawn from the first 160 participants of the ongoing ImmuneRACE study and from 950 to 1,500 subjects provided by 6 global collaborators. The investigation overall reported the following: Clinical and demographic metadata were provided uncurated, with the amount varying by source and participant.

Participants in the prospective study were aged roughly 18 to 100 years, lived in over 20 United States geographic areas, and enrolled through a virtual design. Cohort assignment in the prospective study relied on participant-reported clinical history from a screening survey and a study questionnaire. Recovered participants in ImmuneRACE Cohort 3 were defined by two consecutive negative NP/OP PCR tests, clearance by a healthcare professional, or resolution of symptoms. Each participant in the prospective study had whole blood, serum and a nasopharyngeal or oropharyngeal swab collected by mobile phlebotomists. Over a roughly two-month period, participants in the prospective study had the option of providing additional blood draws and questionnaires. Prospective study blood samples were shipped either frozen or at room temperature before DNA extraction. The CDR3, from cysteine to phenylalanine, totals 17 residues. Here the CDR3 DNA is all that survives: 51 bases in frame from base 1. The germline V gene supplies CDR1 MGHRA and CDR2 YSYEKL. Trimming at the junction amounts to 1 base on V and 0 bases on J, and the germline ends lie 13 bases apart.

Here the chain combines TRBV4-1 and TRBJ2-1, with an unclear D gene assignment. Sequenced material: PBMCs or T cells enriched from blood (not recorded which). The receptor's source is a woman aged 40 to 49 who had recovered from COVID-19. The CDR3 region reads CASSQGPHSHSYNEQFF. The DNA is as follows: TGCGCCAGCAGCCAAGGACCCCACAGTCACTCCTACAATGAGCAGTTCTTC.